This is a list of T cell receptor beta chains from one sample in a study of blood T cell repertoires in COVID-19. Sequencing used immunoSEQ multiplex PCR; TCRdb keeps in-frame clones, though not all of them. The table includes about 180,000 clones, about 83% detected once. Sequencing was carried out using PBMCs or T cells enriched from blood (not recorded which). These receptor sequences come from a woman aged 25 to 39 who had recovered from COVID-19. Both conserved end residues are part of each CDR3. The D gene is left open where the match is weak. The listing skips clone size in some rows; elsewhere it reads once, few, many or a size class.

- | - | TRBJ2-5 | TRBV28 | CASSLYGSTSETQYF | TGTGCCAGCAGTTTATATGGTAGTACGTCAGAGACCCAGTACTTC
- | few | TRBJ1-1 | TRBV28 | CASSLHRSRATLEAFF | TGTGCCAGCAGTTTGCACAGGTCCAGAGCTACACTGGAAGCTTTCTTT
- | - | TRBJ2-3 | TRBV11-2 | CASSLEWGEQYF | TGTGCCAGCAGCTTAGAATGGGGGGAGCAGTATTTT
- | - | TRBJ2-5 | TRBV6-5 | CASSDTFQETQYF | TGTGCCAGCAGCGACACGTTCCAAGAGACCCAGTACTTC
TRBD1 | - | TRBJ1-2 | TRBV5-8 | CASSLGQGYLEYGYTF | TGTGCCAGCAGCTTGGGACAGGGGTATTTAGAATATGGCTACACCTTC
- | - | TRBJ2-7 | TRBV27 | CASSLRSGQPYEQYF | TGTGCCAGCAGTTTACGATCCGGACAGCCCTACGAGCAGTACTTC
- | once | TRBJ1-5 | TRBV15 | CATSRDRPRINQPQHF | TGTGCCACCAGCAGAGATCGGCCCAGGATCAATCAGCCCCAGCATTTT
- | - | TRBJ1-5 | TRBV24-1 | CAIQGQGNNQPQHF | TGTGCCATCCAAGGGCAGGGCAACAATCAGCCCCAGCATTTT
TRBD1 | - | TRBJ1-4 | TRBV11-3 | CASSRGQGEKLFF | TGTGCCAGCAGCCGTGGACAGGGTGAAAAACTGTTTTTT
TRBD2 | once | TRBJ2-3 | TRBV7-8 | CASSLLGLQAGPTDTQYF | TGTGCCAGCAGCCTACTAGGACTACAAGCGGGACCTACAGATACGCAGTATTTT
TRBD2 | - | TRBJ2-1 | TRBV6-4 | CASSTLAGARFNEQFF | TGTGCCAGCAGTACCCTAGCGGGAGCCCGGTTCAATGAGCAGTTCTTC
- | - | TRBJ1-5 | TRBV9 | CASSVDGGFQPQHF | TGTGCCAGCAGCGTAGATGGGGGGTTTCAGCCCCAGCATTTT
- | - | TRBJ1-3 | TRBV9 | CASSAFSGNTIYF | TGTGCCAGCAGCGCCTTCTCTGGAAACACCATATATTTT
TRBD1 | - | TRBJ1-1 | TRBV4-1 | CASRGQGENTEAFF | TGCGCCAGCAGAGGACAGGGGGAGAACACTGAAGCTTTCTTT
TRBD2 | - | TRBJ2-1 | TRBV10-3 | CAISGGLAGVIEQFF | TGTGCCATCAGTGGGGGCTTAGCGGGAGTAATTGAGCAGTTCTTC
- | - | TRBJ2-7 | TRBV5-4 | CASSLAGTSYEQYF | TGTGCCAGCAGCTTAGCGGGGACATCCTACGAGCAGTACTTC
TRBD1 | - | TRBJ2-5 | TRBV11-2 | CASSLGRTGPQETQYF | TGTGCCAGCAGCTTAGGACGGACAGGACCACAAGAGACCCAGTACTTC
TRBD2 | - | TRBJ2-5 | TRBV6-1 | CASSEIGFVAGGFQEETQYF | TGTGCCAGCAGTGAAATCGGGTTTGTAGCGGGAGGGTTTCAAGAAGAGACCCAGTACTTC
TRBD2 | - | TRBJ2-2 | TRBV7-6 | CASSLRAGYTGELFF | TGTGCCAGCAGCTTACGAGCGGGATACACCGGGGAGCTGTTTTTT
TRBD1 | - | TRBJ2-1 | TRBV24-1 | CATSDLQDRGLQFF | TGTGCCACCAGTGATTTACAGGACAGGGGGCTTCAGTTCTTC
- | - | TRBJ1-5 | TRBV28 | CASSFPGVSNQPQHF | TGTGCCAGCAGTTTTCCGGGGGTTAGCAATCAGCCCCAGCATTTT
TRBD1 | - | TRBJ2-7 | TRBV12-3/TRBV12-4 | CASSQTGGEQYF | TGTGCCAGCAGTCAAACAGGGGGCGAGCAGTACTTC
TRBD1 | - | TRBJ2-3 | TRBV15 | CATSTGQGESDTQYF | TGTGCCACCAGCACGGGACAGGGAGAGTCAGATACGCAGTATTTT
TRBD2 | - | TRBJ2-2 | TRBV7-3 | CASGSSGSTGELFF | TGTGCCAGCGGCTCTAGCGGGTCCACCGGGGAGCTGTTTTTT
TRBD1 | - | TRBJ1-4 | TRBV5-1 | CASSWSGGFNEKLFF | TGCGCCAGCAGCTGGTCAGGGGGGTTTAATGAAAAACTGTTTTTT